These 22 T cell receptor beta chains were sequenced from one sample in a study of beta chain features in type 1 diabetes. The authors reverse transcribed all of the isolated RNA, so sequencing captured expressed TCRB transcripts. Repertoires were generated with immunoSEQ multiplex PCR, while TCRdb's copy carries only in-frame clones and drops some. The sample has approximately 60,000 clones, around 63% seen once; the top ten hold roughly 2%. The sample comprised Tregs from blood. The receptors come from a woman under 30 in good health.

The V gene is TRBV4-2, the J gene TRBJ1-5; TRBD1 agrees at 8 bases. V lost 4 bases and J lost 2; bases outside the gene matches: 10. The CDR3 sequence is 17 residues long. Germline V gene data show CDR1 as LGHNA and CDR2 as YNFKEQ. CDR3 nucleotides: TGTGCCAGCAGCCCTTCTCCAGACAGGGGCGGCAATCAGCCCCAGCATTTT. Protein sequence: CASSPSPDRGGNQPQHF.

This rearrangement joins TRBV4-1 to TRBJ2-3, with 8 bases identical to TRBD2. The CDR3 has 15 amino acids. Germline-derived CDR1 and CDR2 are MGHRA and YSYEKL. V shed 3 bases and J 3 bases; nucleotides not matched to a gene: 5. CDR3 DNA: TGCGCCAGCAGCCAGGCGGGGGGCCGTACAGATACGCAGTATTTT. Amino acids: CASSQAGGRTDTQYF.

This chain links TRBV5-4 with TRBJ2-1; 10 bases are shared with TRBD1. V was pared by 3 bases and J by 6 bases, with 3 bases of the junction left unmatched. The CDR3 is 14 amino acids. Germline lookup yields CDR1 SGHNT and CDR2 YYREEE (reference sequence). CDR3 DNA sequence: TGTGCCAGCAGCTCGACAGGGGGCCTCAATGAGCAGTTCTTC. It is translated as CASSSTGGLNEQFF.

The rearrangement joins TRBV7-9 to TRBJ2-7; 7 bases line up with TRBD1. This CDR3 comprises 15 residues. CDR1 is SEHNR and CDR2 is FQNEAQ in the germline V gene (reference sequence). V was pared by 5 bases and J by 5 bases, with 12 bases of the junction left unmatched. This CDR3 reads CASSIPGTVVHEQYF. In nucleotides, the CDR3 is TGTGCCAGCAGCATCCCCGGGACAGTGGTCCACGAGCAGTACTTC.

V is TRBV6-1 and J is TRBJ2-2; TRBD2 aligns across 8 bases. Unmatched junction bases numbered 7, after V lost 5 bases and J lost 5 bases. Germline-derived CDR1 and CDR2 are MNHNS and SASEGT. The CDR3 sequence is 15 residues long. The DNA for the CDR3 is TGTGCCAGCAGTCCTGGACTAGCTTGGACCGGGGAGCTGTTTTTT. Protein: CASSPGLAWTGELFF.

This chain connects TRBV18 to TRBJ2-1; 10 bases map to TRBD1. CDR1 and CDR2 from the germline V gene are KGHSH and LQKENI. The CDR3 loop spans 17 amino acids. J lost 7 bases, V lost 3 bases, and 12 bases had no gene match. CDR3 loop: CASSPRRDRGFLNEQFF. The CDR3 region has the DNA TGTGCCAGCTCACCGCGACGGGACAGGGGCTTTTTGAATGAGCAGTTCTTC.

J is TRBJ2-7 and V is TRBV6-5; 7 bases are a match to TRBD2. The trim removed 6 bases at V and 2 bases at J, leaving 7 bases unmatched. This CDR3 contains 14 residues. The V gene's germline CDR1 is MNHEY and CDR2 SVGAGI. In DNA form, the CDR3 reads TGTGCCAGCAGATCCCGAGGACTAGCCTACGAGCAGTACTTC. Its protein product is CASRSRGLAYEQYF.

The chain employs TRBV6-6 and TRBJ2-2; 7 nucleotides line up with TRBD1. This CDR3 region has 15 residues. The V segment lost 0 bases and the J segment 4 bases; nucleotides outside the gene matches: 2. Germline lookup yields CDR1 MNHNY and CDR2 SVGAGI (reference sequence). CDR3 residues: CASSYSPGGTGELFF. The DNA for the CDR3 is TGTGCCAGCAGTTACTCCCCAGGGGGCACCGGGGAGCTGTTTTTT.

The chain recombines TRBV2 with TRBJ2-3, with 10 bases matching TRBD2. Per germline, CDR1 SNHLY and CDR2 FYNNEI. The ends lost 6 bases at V and 2 bases at J; junction bases unmatched: 5. CDR3 length: 15 residues. CDR3 in amino acids: CASSAGLAVTDTQYF. CDR3 coding DNA: TGTGCCAGCAGCGCCGGACTAGCGGTCACAGATACGCAGTATTTT.

The genes are TRBV30 and TRBJ1-5, with D unresolved. With 0 bases removed from V and 4 bases from J, the gap between germline ends came to 7 bases. Germline V CDR1 and CDR2: GTSNPN, SVGIG (reference sequence). This CDR3 contains 13 residues. The CDR3 sequence: CAWSVRGNQPQHF. The DNA for the CDR3 is TGTGCCTGGAGTGTACGAGGGAATCAGCCCCAGCATTTT.

The CDR3 DNA reads as TGCGCCAGCAGCTTGCAGGGTGAAGCTTTCTTT. Translating gives CASSLQGEAFF. V and J are TRBV5-1 and TRBJ1-1, with TRBD1 as a possible D gene (5 bases). CDR3 size: 11 residues. Trimming pared 1 base from V and 7 bases from J, leaving 5 bases between. The germline V gene has CDR1 SGHRS and CDR2 YFSETQ.

V usage is TRBV5-6 and J usage is TRBJ2-3, with unresolved D. The V and J ends lost 2 bases and 3 bases respectively, with 4 bases between them. Germline CDR1 reads SGHDT; CDR2 reads YYEEEE. CDR3 length: 12 amino acids. As DNA, the CDR3 is TGTGCCAGCAGCTTCTCGACAGATACGCAGTATTTT. As protein: CASSFSTDTQYF.

This chain connects TRBV7-9 to TRBJ1-1; D is ambiguous. CDR1 SEHNR and CDR2 FQNEAQ come from the germline V gene (reference sequence). The CDR3 is 12 residues long. The V gene lost 6 bases and the J gene lost 1 base, with 6 bases spanning the gap. CDR3 in DNA: TGTGCCAGCAGTAGACAGAACACTGAAGCTTTCTTT. This encodes CASSRQNTEAFF.

This clone was found a few times. The gene calls are TRBV2 and TRBJ2-5; TRBD2 might be the D (5 bases). CDR1 SNHLY and CDR2 FYNNEI come from the germline V gene. The germline V and J ends were trimmed by 6 bases and 5 bases, with 16 bases remaining between them. CDR3 length: 14 amino acids. CDR3 region: CASRRAGSRETQYF. The CDR3 coding sequence is TGTGCCAGCAGGAGGGCCGGCAGTCGGGAGACCCAGTACTTC.

The V call is TRBV29-1, the J call TRBJ1-3; 9 bases match TRBD1. This CDR3 is built from 11 residues. In germline, CDR1 is SQVTM, CDR2 ANQGSEA. J gave up 8 bases and V 6 bases, and 2 bases lay outside the gene matches. The CDR3 loop is CSVDRGDTIYF. The CDR3 nucleotides are TGCAGCGTGGACAGGGGAGACACCATATATTTT.

The chain has TRBV28 and TRBJ2-3; a possible D gene is TRBD2 (6 bases). V lost 5 bases and J lost 2, with 11 bases in between. This CDR3 has 14 amino acids. CDR1 and CDR2 (germline): MDHEN, SYDVKM. For the CDR3, the DNA is TGTGCCAGCAGTCCGGGACTTCCCACAGATACGCAGTATTTT. Protein: CASSPGLPTDTQYF.

The gene calls are TRBV7-9 and TRBJ2-1, with D unresolved. The CDR3 length is 12 residues. Trimming left V 5 bases short and J 10 bases short, with 12 bases between. Germline lookup yields CDR1 SEHNR and CDR2 FQNEAQ (reference sequence). For the CDR3, the DNA is TGTGCCAGCAGCCCTCAAGCCAGGGAGCAGTTCTTC. It translates to CASSPQAREQFF. The complete variable domain, with remaining parts taken from reference TRBV7-9 and TRBJ2-1, reads DTGVSQNPRHKITKRGQNVTFRCDPISEHNRLYWYRQTLGQGPEFLTYFQNEAQLEKSRLLSDRFSAERPKGSFSTLEIQRTEQGDSAMYLCASSPQAREQFFGPGTRLTVL.

This clone was seen only once. V gene TRBV7-9 combines with J gene TRBJ1-1, with a possible D match to TRBD1 (6 bases). V dropped 1 base and J dropped 1 base, with 10 bases sitting between them. This CDR3 comprises 15 residues. Germline V gene data show CDR1 as SEHNR and CDR2 as FQNEAQ (reference sequence). CDR3 sequence: CASSLVGTSNTEAFF. DNA of the CDR3: TGTGCCAGCAGCTTAGTAGGGACATCGAACACTGAAGCTTTCTTT. The full variable domain, rest sourced from reference TRBV7-9 and TRBJ1-1, is DTGVSQNPRHKITKRGQNVTFRCDPISEHNRLYWYRQTLGQGPEFLTYFQNEAQLEKSRLLSDRFSAERPKGSFSTLEIQRTEQGDSAMYLCASSLVGTSNTEAFFGQGTRLTVV.

The genes are TRBV14 and TRBJ2-7, with D possibly TRBD2 on 5 matching bases. The CDR3 is made up of 14 amino acids. The V end lost 4 bases, the J end lost 4 bases, and 14 bases lay between the germline ends. Germline CDR1 and CDR2: SGHDN and FVKESK. CDR3 sequence (DNA): TGTGCCAGCAGCCGTACTAGGGCAGAATACGAGCAGTACTTC. Amino acids: CASSRTRAEYEQYF.

The V gene is TRBV18, the J gene TRBJ2-3, with D perhaps matching TRBD2 (6 bases). CDR1 is KGHSH, CDR2 LQKENI, per germline. V was pared by 3 bases and J by 2 bases, with 9 bases between. The CDR3 has 14 residues. CDR3 in amino acids: CASSPWGDTDTQYF. In DNA form, the CDR3 reads TGTGCCAGCTCACCCTGGGGGGACACAGATACGCAGTATTTT.

The rearrangement joins TRBV13 to TRBJ2-3, with TRBD2 identical over 8 bases. V trimming: 2 bases; J trimming: 4 bases; junction bases outside the gene matches: 5. The CDR3 totals 15 residues. The germline V gene encodes CDR1 PRHDT and CDR2 FYEKMQ (reference sequence). CDR3 residues: CASSLTTGGPDTQYF. CDR3 in DNA: TGTGCCAGCAGCTTAACTACGGGAGGGCCAGATACGCAGTATTTT. Full variable domain (missing parts from reference TRBV13 and TRBJ2-3): AAGVIQSPRHLIKEKRETATLKCYPIPRHDTVYWYQQGPGQDPQFLISFYEKMQSDKGSIPDRFSAQQFSDYHSELNMSSLELGDSALYFCASSLTTGGPDTQYFGPGTRLTVL.

The chain recombines TRBV6-5 with TRBJ2-2; D is unclear. V was clipped by 6 bases and J by 6 bases, with 8 bases between them. This CDR3 contains 12 residues. The germline gives CDR1 MNHEY, CDR2 SVGAGI. The CDR3 loop is CASRPTAGELFF. The CDR3 nucleotides read TGTGCCAGCAGACCCACGGCCGGGGAGCTGTTTTTT.